This record covers a single TCR beta chain. The sample belongs to a study of CD8 T cells in Susac syndrome. In blood CD8+ and CD4+ T cells, TCR beta underwent sequencing. Patients with stable or active relapsing-remitting disease, all of them treatment-naive, made up the multiple sclerosis controls. Negative isolation yielded CD4+ and CD8+ T cells, and FACS enriched TEMRA cells. After extraction with the RNeasy kit, roughly 0.45 to 1 ug of the RNA was reverse transcribed using random hexamers. Amplification of TCR beta CDR3 across 54 Vbeta and 13 Jbeta was performed with immunoSEQ multiplex PCR. One entry per CDR3 protein results from TCRdb running MiXCR on the immunoSEQ multiplex PCR reads. The sample has about 130,000 distinct CDR3 sequences, more than 75% seen once. Germline V gives CDR1 SGHRS, CDR2 YFSETQ. Germline trimming cut 5 bases from V and 1 base from J; bases unmatched to any gene: 11. The CDR3 loop spans 18 amino acids.

The sequence was collected from a human donor with multiple sclerosis. The specimen sequenced was CD8+ T cells from PBMCs. The V gene is TRBV5-1, the J gene TRBJ2-6; 8 bases line up with TRBD1. The CDR3 sequence: CASSVQDRAVSGANVLTF. The CDR3 DNA sequence: TGCGCCAGCAGTGTCCAGGACAGGGCTGTATCTGGGGCCAACGTCCTGACTTTC.